A single sample gave rise to the 30 T cell receptor beta chains below, sequenced in a study of T-cell reconstitution after alpha-beta-depleted transplantation in children. Preparation of the TCRbeta library was carried out with unique molecular identifiers. MiXCR, run by TCRdb on the PCR reads, gives a single entry per CDR3 protein. The sample consists of 780,000 or so distinct CDR3 sequences, 16% of them appearing once. The input for sequencing was PBMCs, mostly from graft donor cells, taken 360 days after TCRalphabeta/CD19-depleted stem cell transplant. These receptors originate from a male patient younger than 18 who had a stem cell transplant for acute lymphoblastic leukemia, so the T cells may come from the graft donor.

This clonotype was counted ten times or more. The chain links TRBV28 to TRBJ2-7, with 9 bases fitting TRBD1. The CDR3 runs to 16 residues. V was pared by 2 bases and J by 0 bases, with 5 bases of the junction left unmatched. Germline values: CDR1 MDHEN, CDR2 SYDVKM. In DNA form, the CDR3 reads TGTGCCAGCAGTTTACATCCGGGACAGGGCTCCTACGAGCAGTACTTC. It codes for CASSLHPGQGSYEQYF.

This clonotype was recorded a few times. The CDR3 sequence is CASSPQGSSGANVLTF. The CDR3 DNA sequence: TGTGCCAGCTCACCGCAGGGATCCTCTGGGGCCAACGTCCTGACTTTC. This chain joins TRBV27 and TRBJ2-6; TRBD1 might be the D (5 bases). Germline assignment: CDR1 MNHEY and CDR2 SMNVEV (reference sequence). V lost 8 bases and J lost 0, with 14 bases in between. The CDR3 runs to 16 residues.

V is TRBV11-2 and J is TRBJ2-1, with a tentative D call TRBD2 (5 bases). V was shortened by 1 base and J by 8 bases, with 12 bases between the two germline ends. CDR3 size: 14 residues. CDR1 and CDR2 from the germline V gene are SGHAT and FQNNGV. CDR3 coding DNA: TGTGCCAGCAGCTTAGCCTGGCAGGAGGATGAGCAGTTCTTC. This gives the protein CASSLAWQEDEQFF.

This clonotype appeared a few times. The genes are TRBV7-9 and TRBJ1-2; no firm D call. CDR3 length: 12 amino acids. Germline V gene lookup returns CDR1 SEHNR and CDR2 FQNEAQ (reference sequence). The V gene lost 6 bases and the J gene lost 5 bases, with 10 bases spanning the gap. CDR3 amino acids: CASRSQLYGYTF. The CDR3 DNA is TGTGCCAGCAGGTCACAATTGTATGGCTACACCTTC.

The chain joins TRBV29-1 to TRBJ2-1, with TRBD2 matching 8 bases. Trimming took 8 bases from V and 2 from J; bases not matched to a gene: 5. CDR1 and CDR2 from the germline V gene are SQVTM and ANQGSEA. The CDR3 covers 13 residues. In DNA form, the CDR3 reads TGCAGCTTTTGGACTAGCCCCTACAATGAGCAGTTCTTC. Translating it yields CSFWTSPYNEQFF.

The table lists this clonotype with a few counts. The CDR3 protein is CASSLAFQGRSSYEQYF. The CDR3 region has the DNA TGCGCCAGCAGCTTGGCCTTTCAAGGGCGGAGCTCCTACGAGCAGTACTTC. This rearrangement joins TRBV5-1 to TRBJ2-7; no firm D call. The germline CDR1 and CDR2 sequences are SGHRS and YFSETQ. Between the trimmed V and J ends, which lost 0 bases and 0 bases, there was a span of 16 bases. This CDR3 has 17 residues.

J is TRBJ1-2 and V is TRBV29-1; a weak D match, TRBD1 (6 bases). The length of the CDR3 is 14 residues. Trimming pared 1 base from V and 4 bases from J, leaving 13 bases between. CDR1 SQVTM and CDR2 ANQGSEA come from the germline V gene. CDR3 sequence reads: CSVEGLGASYGYTF. The CDR3 nucleotides are TGCAGCGTTGAAGGTTTGGGGGCGAGCTATGGCTACACCTTC.

The V and J genes are TRBV7-9 and TRBJ2-5; 11 positions agree with TRBD1. Germline V gene lookup returns CDR1 SEHNR and CDR2 FQNEAQ (reference sequence). The V segment lost 3 bases and the J segment 4 bases; nucleotides outside the gene matches: 7. This CDR3 contains 16 residues. Written as DNA, the CDR3 is TGTGCCAGCAGCTTGCGCCGGGACAGGGGGGGAGAGACCCAGTACTTC. Protein sequence: CASSLRRDRGGETQYF.

This clonotype was observed a handful of times. The chain uses TRBV5-1 and TRBJ2-1; 8 bases map to TRBD1. Germline CDR1 reads SGHRS; CDR2 reads YFSETQ. CDR3 length: 14 residues. J lost 8 bases, V lost 4 bases, and 8 bases had no gene match. CDR3 residues: CASSTRTGSDEQFF. The DNA for the CDR3 is TGCGCCAGCAGCACCCGGACAGGGTCCGATGAGCAGTTCTTC.

The chain uses TRBV5-1 and TRBJ2-7, with 8 bases fitting TRBD1. V lost 0 bases and J lost 1; bases outside the gene matches: 12. Germline CDR1 and CDR2: SGHRS and YFSETQ. CDR3 length: 18 residues. CDR3: CASSLGGVAGGWSYEQYF. The CDR3 DNA is TGCGCCAGCAGCTTGGGGGGCGTAGCAGGGGGCTGGTCCTACGAGCAGTACTTC.

This chain links TRBV19 with TRBJ1-5; 9 bases are a match to TRBD1. J lost 6 bases, V lost 5 bases, and 8 bases had no gene match. The CDR3 spans 15 residues. Germline V lookup: CDR1 LNHDA, CDR2 SQIVND (reference sequence). The CDR3 DNA follows: TGTGCCAGTAGTCCGGGACAGGGAAGGAGTCAGCCCCAGCATTTT. Protein product: CASSPGQGRSQPQHF.

The rearrangement uses TRBV13 and TRBJ2-3; D possibly uses TRBD1 or TRBD2 (5 bases each). Germline values: CDR1 PRHDT, CDR2 FYEKMQ (reference sequence). The ends were cut back, 2 bases at V and 0 bases at J, with 9 bases in the middle. CDR3 length equals 15 residues. CDR3 loop: CASSLLWGSTDTQYF. CDR3 in DNA: TGTGCCAGCAGCTTATTATGGGGGAGCACAGATACGCAGTATTTT.

This clonotype was seen a handful of times. The rearrangement uses TRBV20-1 and TRBJ2-7; unclear D gene. Germline loops: CDR1 DFQATT, CDR2 SNEGSKA (reference sequence). The CDR3 length is 13 residues. V dropped 3 bases and J dropped 6 bases, with 15 bases sitting between them. CDR3 in amino acids: CSASTRVTGEQYF. CDR3 sequence (DNA): TGCAGTGCTAGCACCAGAGTCACGGGCGAGCAGTACTTC.

This clonotype was detected only a few times. CDR3 sequence reads: CATSDNPPGLYYNEQFF. The CDR3 DNA is TGTGCCACCAGTGATAATCCCCCGGGACTATACTACAATGAGCAGTTCTTC. The rearrangement uses TRBV24-1 and TRBJ2-1; 7 bases are shared with TRBD2. The length of the CDR3 is 17 residues. Germline V gene data show CDR1 as KGHDR and CDR2 as SFDVKD. V lost 3 bases, J lost 3 bases, and 10 bases stayed unmatched.

This clonotype was seen a handful of times. The J gene is TRBJ1-2, the V gene TRBV5-1; D call uncertain. The CDR3 has 13 residues. Trimming shortened V by 4 bases and J by 8 bases, and 15 bases separated the two germline ends. The germline CDR1 and CDR2 sequences are SGHRS and YFSETQ. Here the CDR3 reads CASSPENAWGYTF. The DNA of the CDR3 is TGCGCCAGCAGCCCTGAAAACGCGTGGGGCTACACCTTC.

The chain couples TRBV5-1 to TRBJ1-1; D unclear. The CDR3 length is 15 residues. Looked up from germline, CDR1 is SGHRS and CDR2 is YFSETQ. Trimming took off 1 base at V and 4 bases at J, with 14 bases between the two ends. The CDR3 bases are TGCGCCAGCAGCTTGACCCCCCCGCGCACCACTGAAGCTTTCTTT. Translation gives CASSLTPPRTTEAFF.

This clonotype was seen a few times. The gene calls are TRBV4-1 and TRBJ1-1; D remains ambiguous. The CDR3 has 13 residues. V was shortened by 0 bases and J by 9 bases, with 11 bases between the two germline ends. From germline, CDR1 is MGHRA and CDR2 YSYEKL. This chain's CDR3 is CASSQETWHKAFF. For the CDR3, the DNA is TGCGCCAGCAGCCAAGAGACTTGGCATAAAGCTTTCTTT.

J is TRBJ2-3 and V is TRBV7-8; 10 nucleotides agree with TRBD2. CDR3 length: 15 amino acids. V gave up 6 bases and J gave up 0 bases; unmatched junction bases: 3. CDR1 and CDR2 (germline): SGHVS, FQNEAQ. The CDR3 region is CASSTSGISTDTQYF. CDR3 nucleotides: TGTGCCAGCAGTACTAGCGGGATTAGCACAGATACGCAGTATTTT.

V usage is TRBV29-1 and J usage is TRBJ1-5; D remains unclear. Looked up from germline, CDR1 is SQVTM and CDR2 is ANQGSEA. There are 11 residues in the CDR3. Deletions cut 6 bases from V and 3 bases from J, with 6 bases between. CDR3 amino acids: CSVILNQPQHF. The CDR3 DNA reads TGCAGCGTAATCCTCAATCAGCCCCAGCATTTT.

Ten or more counts support this clonotype. The rearrangement links TRBV12-3 or TRBV12-4 to TRBJ2-5; D not certain. Trimming took 3 bases from V and 4 from J, leaving 15 bases between them. CDR3 length: 15 residues. CDR3 protein: CASSFSPRRRETQYF. CDR3 in DNA: TGTGCCAGCAGTTTTTCCCCCCGGCGTAGAGAGACCCAGTACTTC.

V usage is TRBV27 and J usage is TRBJ1-5; D is unclear. Germline CDR1 reads MNHEY; CDR2 reads SMNVEV (reference sequence). Trimming stripped 5 bases from V and 7 bases from J, with 18 bases between. The CDR3 consists of 15 residues. The CDR3 coding sequence is TGTGCCAGCAGTAACTCTCTCGGGAGTCGGCAGCCCCAGCATTTT. Translating it yields CASSNSLGSRQPQHF.

This clonotype was observed a handful of times. The chain uses TRBV5-1 and TRBJ1-4; D is unresolved. Germline V gene lookup returns CDR1 SGHRS and CDR2 YFSETQ. The V end was cut by 0 bases, the J end by 3 bases, with 12 bases between. This CDR3 spans 16 amino acids. Here the CDR3 DNA reads TGCGCCAGCAGCTTGGCCGAGGGTGGCTCTAATGAAAAACTGTTTTTT. Protein product: CASSLAEGGSNEKLFF.

A remark on this clonotype: One end of the junction varies from germline; a read error may be responsible. The gene calls are TRBV12-3 or TRBV12-4 and TRBJ2-5, with 11 bases that match TRBD2. The CDR3 is 13 residues long. This CDR3 reads CASSPRTSGSPDF. CDR3 sequence (DNA): TGTGCCAGCAGTCCGAGGACTAGCGGGTCCCCCGACTTC.

This clonotype was seen only a few times. The rearrangement links TRBV2 to TRBJ2-7; TRBD2 aligns across 8 bases. Germline assignment: CDR1 SNHLY and CDR2 FYNNEI. With V trimmed by 2 bases and J by 3 bases, 3 bases remained unmatched. CDR3 length: 14 amino acids. This CDR3 is CASSESGLDYEQYF. The CDR3, as DNA: TGTGCCAGCAGTGAATCGGGACTAGACTACGAGCAGTACTTC.

The table lists this clonotype with many counts. The CDR3 region has the DNA TGTGCCAGCAGCCAAGACGCCCGACTCCGGTTCTTC. Amino acid sequence: CASSQDARLRFF. The chain carries TRBV3-1 and TRBJ2-1; D not resolved. CDR3 length equals 12 residues. V was clipped by 0 bases and J by 15 bases, with 12 bases between them. CDR1 is LGHDT, CDR2 YNNKEL, per germline (reference sequence).

Only a few counts were recorded for this clonotype. This chain uses TRBV7-8 with TRBJ2-2; 7 bases fit TRBD1. Germline V gene sequence: CDR1 SGHVS, CDR2 FQNEAQ. V lost 1 base to trimming and J lost 7 bases; unmatched junction nucleotides: 3. This CDR3 comprises 14 residues. CDR3 in amino acids: CASSLGQGDGELFF. DNA of the CDR3: TGTGCCAGCAGCTTAGGGCAGGGGGACGGGGAGCTGTTTTTT.

This clonotype appeared many times. The chain joins TRBV7-9 to TRBJ2-5; 8 nucleotides line up with TRBD1. After removal of 4 bases from V and 2 bases from J, the junction contained 6 bases not matched to a gene. Germline CDR1 is SEHNR and CDR2 is FQNEAQ (reference sequence). CDR3 length equals 15 residues. For the CDR3, the DNA is TGTGCCAGCAGCTCACCGTGGACAGGGCAAGAGACCCAGTACTTC. Translation gives CASSSPWTGQETQYF.

V and J are TRBV10-3 and TRBJ1-1, with D perhaps matching TRBD1 (5 bases). The CDR3 runs 14 residues. With 5 bases removed from V and 2 bases from J, the gap between germline ends came to 12 bases. Germline V lookup: CDR1 ENHRY, CDR2 SYGVKD. The CDR3 sequence is CAISHSWTNTEAFF. The CDR3 DNA is TGTGCCATCAGTCATAGTTGGACAAACACTGAAGCTTTCTTT.

This clonotype was seen only a few times. The rearrangement joins TRBV20-1 to TRBJ2-7; perhaps TRBD2 as D (6 bases). CDR1 is DFQATT, CDR2 SNEGSKA, per germline (reference sequence). This CDR3 has 14 residues. CDR3 sequence reads: CSPVTGSLPYEQYF. CDR3 in DNA: TGCAGCCCGGTGACCGGGAGCCTTCCCTACGAGCAGTACTTC.

This clonotype was recorded a few times. The genes are TRBV7-3 and TRBJ1-2, with a tentative D call TRBD1 (5 bases). V was pared by 1 base and J by 0 bases, with 15 bases between. Germline CDR1 reads SGHTA; CDR2 reads FQGTGA. The CDR3 contains 17 residues. In DNA form, the CDR3 reads TGTGCCAGCAGCTTAAAGGCCCCGGGACCAGCTAACTATGGCTACACCTTC. The encoded protein is CASSLKAPGPANYGYTF. Combining the CDR3 with reference TRBV7-3 and TRBJ1-2 gives the whole variable domain GAGVSQTPSNKVTEKGKYVELRCDPISGHTALYWYRQSLGQGPEFLIYFQGTGAADDSGLPNDRFFAVRPEGSVSTLKIQRTERGDSAVYLCASSLKAPGPANYGYTFGSGTRLTVV.